This T cell receptor beta chain was found in a study of blood T cell repertoires in COVID-19. TCRdb's table, derived via immunoSEQ multiplex PCR, lists solely in-frame clones and lacks some. The repertoire consists of about 300,000 clones, with roughly 90% occurring once and the leading ten covering about 6.8%. V was trimmed by 0 bases and J by 1 base, leaving 13 bases between them. The CDR3 sequence is 16 residues long. Germline CDR1 reads SGHRS; CDR2 reads YFSETQ. J is TRBJ1-1 and V is TRBV5-1, with a weak D call TRBD1 (5 bases). This sequence was found in a man between 18 and 29 years old who had recovered from COVID-19. Source material: peripheral blood. CDR3 region: CASSLVATGGNTEAFF. Written as DNA, the CDR3 is TGCGCCAGCAGCTTGGTGGCTACGGGGGGGAACACTGAAGCTTTCTTT.